Listed here are 7 T cell receptor beta chains from one sample, sequenced in a study of blood T cell repertoires in COVID-19. Here immunoSEQ multiplex PCR was the method, and the copy in TCRdb shows in-frame clones only, minus some. The table has 70,000 to 95,000 clones, 85% seen once. Sequenced material: peripheral blood. These receptors all stem from a woman aged 70-85 years with active or convalescent COVID-19.

This sequence joins TRBV5-4 and TRBJ2-3; TRBD2 matches at 7 bases. Germline CDR1 SGHNT, CDR2 YYREEE (reference sequence). The CDR3 runs to 15 residues. With V trimmed by 0 bases and J by 3 bases, 4 bases remained unmatched. The CDR3 sequence: CASSLDGGGTDTQYF. CDR3 coding DNA: TGTGCCAGCAGCTTGGATGGGGGAGGGACAGATACGCAGTATTTT.

A few counts support this clone. The chain joins TRBV2 to TRBJ2-5, with 10 positions matching TRBD2. CDR3 length equals 15 residues. Per the germline V gene, CDR1 is SNHLY and CDR2 is FYNNEI. Trimming at V came to 5 bases and at J to 6 bases, leaving 9 bases not matched to a gene. CDR3 in amino acids: CASSTLAGESQTQYF. CDR3 nucleotides: TGTGCCAGCAGTACTCTAGCGGGGGAGTCCCAGACCCAGTACTTC.

The chain joins TRBV14 to TRBJ2-5; 7 nucleotides match TRBD2. This CDR3 region has 17 residues. The junction had 9 bases not matched to a gene; V was cut back by 0 bases and J by 2 bases. From germline, CDR1 is SGHDN and CDR2 FVKESK. Here the CDR3 DNA reads TGTGCCAGCAGCCAAGAACTAGCGTTGGCCTCTCAAGAGACCCAGTACTTC. Translating gives CASSQELALASQETQYF. Looking up the rest from reference TRBV14 and TRBJ2-5 gives the full variable domain: EAGVTQFPSHSVIEKGQTVTLRCDPISGHDNLYWYRRVMGKEIKFLLHFVKESKQDESGMPNNRFLAERTGGTYSTLKVQPAELEDSGVYFCASSQELALASQETQYFGPGTRLLVL.

This chain joins TRBV18 and TRBJ1-6; 7 bases line up with TRBD1. J was trimmed by 8 bases and V by 3 bases; bases with no gene match: 7. The CDR3 extends over 15 amino acids. Germline loops: CDR1 KGHSH, CDR2 LQKENI. The CDR3 spells CASSPRTGQDSPLHF. The DNA of the CDR3 is TGTGCCAGCTCACCTAGGACAGGACAAGATTCACCCCTCCACTTT.

The J gene is TRBJ1-2, the V gene TRBV28, with a tentative D call TRBD1 (6 bases). The CDR3 contains 16 residues. V shed 5 bases and J shed 4 bases, with 20 bases lying between them. CDR1 MDHEN and CDR2 SYDVKM come from the germline V gene. CDR3 sequence reads: CASSPRNPTGSYGYTF. The CDR3 region has the DNA TGTGCCAGCAGTCCCAGGAACCCGACAGGCTCCTATGGCTACACCTTC.

This clone occurred a few times. This chain links TRBV6-5 with TRBJ1-2, with 10 bases lining up with TRBD1. The V gene's germline CDR1 is MNHEY and CDR2 SVGAGI. CDR3 length equals 15 residues. The V and J ends lost 6 bases and 5 bases, in that order; junction bases with no gene match: 9. The CDR3 loop is CASSLDRGRWYGYTF. As DNA, the CDR3 is TGTGCCAGCAGCCTAGACAGGGGGCGATGGTATGGCTACACCTTC.

This clone was detected a few times. This chain uses TRBV28 with TRBJ1-2; D might be TRBD1 (6 bases). CDR1 is MDHEN and CDR2 is SYDVKM in the germline V gene. Trimming removed 3 bases at V and 7 bases at J, with 9 bases between. The CDR3 has 12 residues. CDR3 nucleotides: TGTGCCAGCAGTTTCCCAGGGGCTGGCTACACCTTC. It codes for CASSFPGAGYTF.